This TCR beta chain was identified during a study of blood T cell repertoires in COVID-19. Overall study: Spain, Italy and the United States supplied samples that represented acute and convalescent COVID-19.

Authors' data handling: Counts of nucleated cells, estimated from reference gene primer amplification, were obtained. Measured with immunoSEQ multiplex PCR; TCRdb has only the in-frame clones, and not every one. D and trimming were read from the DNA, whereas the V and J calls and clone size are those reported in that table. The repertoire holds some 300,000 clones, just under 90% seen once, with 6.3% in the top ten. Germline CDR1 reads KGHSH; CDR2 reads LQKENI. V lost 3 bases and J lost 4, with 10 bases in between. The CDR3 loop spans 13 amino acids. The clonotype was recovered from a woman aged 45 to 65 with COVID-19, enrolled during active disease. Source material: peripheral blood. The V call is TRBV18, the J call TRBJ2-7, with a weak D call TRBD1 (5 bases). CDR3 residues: CASSPMTEYEQYF. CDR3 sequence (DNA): TGTGCCAGCTCACCCATGACAGAGTACGAGCAGTACTTC.